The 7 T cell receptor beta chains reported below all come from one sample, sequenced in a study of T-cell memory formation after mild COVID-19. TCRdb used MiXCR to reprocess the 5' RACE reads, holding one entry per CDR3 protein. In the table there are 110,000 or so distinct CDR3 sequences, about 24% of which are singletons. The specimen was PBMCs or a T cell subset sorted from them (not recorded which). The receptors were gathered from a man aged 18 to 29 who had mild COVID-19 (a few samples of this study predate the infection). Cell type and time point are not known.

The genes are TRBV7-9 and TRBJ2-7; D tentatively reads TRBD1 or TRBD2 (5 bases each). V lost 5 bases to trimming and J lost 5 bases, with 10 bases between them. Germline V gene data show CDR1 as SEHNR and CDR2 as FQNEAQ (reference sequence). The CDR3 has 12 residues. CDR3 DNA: TGTGCCAGCAGCCTGCTGGGACACGAGCAGTACTTC. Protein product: CASSLLGHEQYF.

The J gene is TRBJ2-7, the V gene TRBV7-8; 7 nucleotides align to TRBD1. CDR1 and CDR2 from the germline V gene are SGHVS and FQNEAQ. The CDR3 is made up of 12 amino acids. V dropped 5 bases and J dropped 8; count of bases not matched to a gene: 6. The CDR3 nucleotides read TGTGCCAGCAGCCTCGGACAGGAACAGCAGTACTTC. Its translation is CASSLGQEQQYF.

Written as DNA, the CDR3 is TGCGCCAGCGGGGAGACCACGGGCACTGAAGCTTTCTTT. Encoded protein: CASGETTGTEAFF. The genes are TRBV5-1 and TRBJ1-1; D is undetermined. The V gene's germline CDR1 is SGHRS and CDR2 YFSETQ. The CDR3 is 13 amino acids. The ends were cut back, 7 bases at V and 4 bases at J, with 14 bases in the middle.

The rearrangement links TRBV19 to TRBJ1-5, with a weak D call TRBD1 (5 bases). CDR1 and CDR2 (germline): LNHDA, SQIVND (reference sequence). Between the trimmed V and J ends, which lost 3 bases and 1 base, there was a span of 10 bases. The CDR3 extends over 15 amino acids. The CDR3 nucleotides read TGTGCCAGTAGTATTGCCAGGGTGAGCAATCAGCCCCAGCATTTT. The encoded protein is CASSIARVSNQPQHF. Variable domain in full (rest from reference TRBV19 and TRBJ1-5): DGGITQSPKYLFRKEGQNVTLSCEQNLNHDAMYWYRQDPGQGLRLIYYSQIVNDFQKGDIAEGYSVSREKKESFPLTVTSAQKNPTAFYLCASSIARVSNQPQHFGDGTRLSIL.

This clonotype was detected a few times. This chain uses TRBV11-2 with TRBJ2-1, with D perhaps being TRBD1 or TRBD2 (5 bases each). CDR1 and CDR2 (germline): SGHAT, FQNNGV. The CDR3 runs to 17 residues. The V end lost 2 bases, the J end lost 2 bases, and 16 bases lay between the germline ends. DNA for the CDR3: TGTGCCAGCAGCTTAAATAGGTTGGGGGTAACCTACAATGAGCAGTTCTTC. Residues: CASSLNRLGVTYNEQFF.

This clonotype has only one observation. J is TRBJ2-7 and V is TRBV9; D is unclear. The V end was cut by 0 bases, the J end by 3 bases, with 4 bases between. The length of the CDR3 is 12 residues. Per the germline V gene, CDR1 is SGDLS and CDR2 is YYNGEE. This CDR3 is CASSVEGYEQYF. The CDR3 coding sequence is TGTGCCAGCAGCGTAGAGGGCTACGAGCAGTACTTC.

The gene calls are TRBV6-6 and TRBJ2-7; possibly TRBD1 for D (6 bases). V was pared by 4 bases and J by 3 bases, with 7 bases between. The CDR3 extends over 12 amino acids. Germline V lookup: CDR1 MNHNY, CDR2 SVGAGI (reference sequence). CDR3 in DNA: TGTGCCAGCAGTTTGGACAGCTACGAGCAGTACGTC. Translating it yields CASSLDSYEQYV.